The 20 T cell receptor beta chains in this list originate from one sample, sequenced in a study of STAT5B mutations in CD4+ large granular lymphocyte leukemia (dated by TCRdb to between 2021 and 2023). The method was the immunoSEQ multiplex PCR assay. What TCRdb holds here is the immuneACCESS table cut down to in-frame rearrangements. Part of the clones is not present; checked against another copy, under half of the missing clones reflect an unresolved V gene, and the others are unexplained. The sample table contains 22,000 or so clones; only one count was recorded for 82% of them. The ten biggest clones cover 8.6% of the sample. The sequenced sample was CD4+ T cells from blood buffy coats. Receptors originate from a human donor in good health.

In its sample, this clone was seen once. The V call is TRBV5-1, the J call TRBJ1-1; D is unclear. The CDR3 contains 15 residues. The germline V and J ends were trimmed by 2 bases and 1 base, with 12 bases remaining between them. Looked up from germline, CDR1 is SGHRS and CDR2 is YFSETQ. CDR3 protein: CASSFDIRGNTEAFF. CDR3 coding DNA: TGCGCCAGCAGCTTCGATATCCGGGGGAACACTGAAGCTTTCTTT.

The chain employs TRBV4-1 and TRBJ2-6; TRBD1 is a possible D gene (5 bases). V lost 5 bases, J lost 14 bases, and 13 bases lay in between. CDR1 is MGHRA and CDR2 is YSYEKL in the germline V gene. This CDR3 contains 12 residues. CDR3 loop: CASSWTYEILTF. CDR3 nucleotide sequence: TGCGCCAGCAGCTGGACATATGAGATCCTGACTTTC.

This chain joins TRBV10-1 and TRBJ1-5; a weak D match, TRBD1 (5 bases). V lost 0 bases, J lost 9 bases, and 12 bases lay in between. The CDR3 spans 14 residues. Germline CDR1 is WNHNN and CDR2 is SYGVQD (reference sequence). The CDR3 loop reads CASSESGRRGPQHF. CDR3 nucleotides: TGCGCCAGCAGTGAGTCCGGCCGGAGGGGGCCCCAGCATTTT.

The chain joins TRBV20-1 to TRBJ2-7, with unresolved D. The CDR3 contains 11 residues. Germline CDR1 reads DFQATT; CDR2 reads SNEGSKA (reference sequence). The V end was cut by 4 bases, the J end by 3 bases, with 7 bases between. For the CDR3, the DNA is TGCAGTGCTAACAACTTCTACGAGCAGTACTTC. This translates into CSANNFYEQYF.

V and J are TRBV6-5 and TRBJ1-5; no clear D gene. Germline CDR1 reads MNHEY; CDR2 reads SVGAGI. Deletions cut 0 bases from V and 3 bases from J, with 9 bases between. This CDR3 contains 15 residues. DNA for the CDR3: TGTGCCAGCAGTTACTCGGCGGGGTCCAATCAGCCCCAGCATTTT. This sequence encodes CASSYSAGSNQPQHF.

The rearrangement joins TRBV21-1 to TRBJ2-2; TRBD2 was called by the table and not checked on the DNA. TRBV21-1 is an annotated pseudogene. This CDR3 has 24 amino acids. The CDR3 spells CASSNNPRWGARLAGGLDAGELFF. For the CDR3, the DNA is TGTGCCAGCAGCAATAATCCCAGATGGGGAGCCCGGCTAGCGGGAGGATTGGACGCCGGGGAGCTGTTTTTT.

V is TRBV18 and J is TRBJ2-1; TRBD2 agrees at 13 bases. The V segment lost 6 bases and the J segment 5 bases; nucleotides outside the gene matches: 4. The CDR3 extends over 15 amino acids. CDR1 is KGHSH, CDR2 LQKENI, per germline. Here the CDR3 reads CASSPTSGGDNEQFF. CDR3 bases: TGTGCCAGCTCCCCTACTAGCGGGGGGGACAATGAGCAGTTCTTC. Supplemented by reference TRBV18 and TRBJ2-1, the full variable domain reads NAGVMQNPRHLVRRRGQEARLRCSPMKGHSHVYWYRQLPEEGLKFMVYLQKENIIDESGMPKERFSAEFPKEGPSILRIQQVVRGDSAAYFCASSPTSGGDNEQFFGPGTRLTVL.

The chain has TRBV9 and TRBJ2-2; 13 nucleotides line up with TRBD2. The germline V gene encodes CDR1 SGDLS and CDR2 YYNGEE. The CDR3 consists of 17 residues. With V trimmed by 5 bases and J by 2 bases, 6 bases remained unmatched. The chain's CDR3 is CASSSRGLAGNTGELFF. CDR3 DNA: TGTGCCAGCAGTTCCAGGGGACTAGCGGGAAACACCGGGGAGCTGTTTTTT.

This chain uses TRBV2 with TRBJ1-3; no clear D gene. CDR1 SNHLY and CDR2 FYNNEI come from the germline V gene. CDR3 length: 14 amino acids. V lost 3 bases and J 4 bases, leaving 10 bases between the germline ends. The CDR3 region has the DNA TGTGCCAGCAGTGAGGAGGGAGCAGGAAACACCATATATTTT. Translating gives CASSEEGAGNTIYF. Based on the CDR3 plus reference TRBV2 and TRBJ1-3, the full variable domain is EPEVTQTPSHQVTQMGQEVILRCVPISNHLYFYWYRQILGQKVEFLVSFYNNEISEKSEIFDDQFSVERPDGSNFTLKIRSTKLEDSAMYFCASSEEGAGNTIYFGEGSWLTVV.

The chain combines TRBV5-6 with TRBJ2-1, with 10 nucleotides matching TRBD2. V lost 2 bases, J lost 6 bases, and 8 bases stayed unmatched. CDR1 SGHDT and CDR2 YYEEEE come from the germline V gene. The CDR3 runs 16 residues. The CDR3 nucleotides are TGTGCCAGCAGCTTACCTAGCGGGAGTATTTCCAATGAGCAGTTCTTC. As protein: CASSLPSGSISNEQFF.

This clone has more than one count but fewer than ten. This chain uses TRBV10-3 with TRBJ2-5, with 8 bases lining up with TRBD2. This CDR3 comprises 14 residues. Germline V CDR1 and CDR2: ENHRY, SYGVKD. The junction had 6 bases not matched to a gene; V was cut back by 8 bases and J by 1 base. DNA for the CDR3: TGTGCCATCCGGGGCGGGGGGTCCCAAGAGACCCAGTACTTC. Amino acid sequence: CAIRGGGSQETQYF.

In DNA, the CDR3 is TGTGCCAGCAGCGTAGATGCGGGGGACACTGAAGCTTTCTTT. It yields the protein CASSVDAGDTEAFF. The chain links TRBV9 to TRBJ1-1; perhaps TRBD1 as D (5 bases). Per germline, CDR1 SGDLS and CDR2 YYNGEE. Trimming took 0 bases from V and 3 from J, leaving 9 bases between them. The CDR3 length is 14 residues.

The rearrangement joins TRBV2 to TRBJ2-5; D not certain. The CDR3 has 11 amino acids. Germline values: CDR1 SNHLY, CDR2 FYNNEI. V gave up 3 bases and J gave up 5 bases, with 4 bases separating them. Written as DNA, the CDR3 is TGTGCCAGCAGTGACTGGGAGACCCAGTACTTC. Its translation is CASSDWETQYF. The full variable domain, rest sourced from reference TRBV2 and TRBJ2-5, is EPEVTQTPSHQVTQMGQEVILRCVPISNHLYFYWYRQILGQKVEFLVSFYNNEISEKSEIFDDQFSVERPDGSNFTLKIRSTKLEDSAMYFCASSDWETQYFGPGTRLLVL.

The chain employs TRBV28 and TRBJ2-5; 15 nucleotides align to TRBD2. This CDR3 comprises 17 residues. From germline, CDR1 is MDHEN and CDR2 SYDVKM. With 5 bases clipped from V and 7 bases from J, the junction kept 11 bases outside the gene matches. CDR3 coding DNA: TGTGCCAGCAGTGCCGGACCGGGACTAGCGGGAGGAGGGACCCAGTACTTC. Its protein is CASSAGPGLAGGGTQYF. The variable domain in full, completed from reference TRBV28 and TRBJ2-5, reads DVKVTQSSRYLVKRTGEKVFLECVQDMDHENMFWYRQDPGLGLRLIYFSYDVKMKEKGDIPEGYSVSREKKERFSLILESASTNQTSMYLCASSAGPGLAGGGTQYFGPGTRLLVL.

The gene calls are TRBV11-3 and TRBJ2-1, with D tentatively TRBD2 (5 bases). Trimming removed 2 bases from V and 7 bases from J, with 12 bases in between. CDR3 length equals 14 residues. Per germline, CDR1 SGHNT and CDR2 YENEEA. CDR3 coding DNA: TGTGCCAGCAGCTTAATATTAGAGGGAAATGAGCAGTTCTTC. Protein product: CASSLILEGNEQFF.

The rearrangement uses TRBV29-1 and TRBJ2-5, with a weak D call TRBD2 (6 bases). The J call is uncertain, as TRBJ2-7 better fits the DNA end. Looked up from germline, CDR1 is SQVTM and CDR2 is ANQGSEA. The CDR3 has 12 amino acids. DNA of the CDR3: TGCAGCGTTGCTAGGGGACTCTACGAGCAGTACTTC. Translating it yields CSVARGLYEQYF.

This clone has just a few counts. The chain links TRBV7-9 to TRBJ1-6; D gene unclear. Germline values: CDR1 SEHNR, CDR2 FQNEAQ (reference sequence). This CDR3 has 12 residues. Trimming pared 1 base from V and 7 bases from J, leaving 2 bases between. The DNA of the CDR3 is TGTGCCAGCAGCTTAGAGAATTCACCCCTCCACTTT. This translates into CASSLENSPLHF.

The CDR3: CAWSVRGLSSYNEQFF. The CDR3 coding sequence is TGTGCCTGGAGTGTACGTGGGTTGAGCTCCTACAATGAGCAGTTCTTC. V is TRBV30 and J is TRBJ2-1; D remains ambiguous. The CDR3 has 16 residues. V was trimmed by 0 bases and J by 0 bases, leaving 12 bases between them. CDR1 is GTSNPN, CDR2 SVGIG, per germline (reference sequence).

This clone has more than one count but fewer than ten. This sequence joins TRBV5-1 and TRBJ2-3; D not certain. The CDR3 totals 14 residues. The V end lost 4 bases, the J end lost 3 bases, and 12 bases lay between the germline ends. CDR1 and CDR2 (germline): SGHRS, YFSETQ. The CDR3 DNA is TGCGCCAGCAGCCGGAATTTTGGGACAGATACGCAGTATTTT. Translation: CASSRNFGTDTQYF.

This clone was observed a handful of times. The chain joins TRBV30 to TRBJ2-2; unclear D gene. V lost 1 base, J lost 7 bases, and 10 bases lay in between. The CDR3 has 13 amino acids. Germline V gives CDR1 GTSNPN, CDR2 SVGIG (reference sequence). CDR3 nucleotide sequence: TGTGCCTGGAGTGGGCAGGAAGGCGGGGAGCTGTTTTTT. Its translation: CAWSGQEGGELFF.